These 10 T cell receptor beta chains were all obtained from the same sample, sequenced in a study of cytomegalovirus exposure and HLA in healthy donors (dated by TCRdb to 2015 to 2018). The receptor library was made with the immunoSEQ multiplex PCR assay. The multiplex PCR relied on a mix of 60 forward primers for TCR Vbeta segments and 13 reverse primers for TCR Jbeta segments. TCRdb took this table from immuneACCESS and kept in-frame rearrangements with V and J called. Such tables lack part of the clones; where checked against another copy, unresolved V genes explain under half of the gap, and the rest is unexplained. The sample table holds around 140,000 clones. 1.5% to 2% of the sample is taken by the ten largest. The sequenced material came from PBMCs. Source of these receptors: a man younger than 30 in good health and CMV-seronegative.

The chain uses TRBV5-5 and TRBJ1-1, with TRBD1 matching over 10 bases. The CDR3 consists of 15 residues. V trimming: 4 bases; J trimming: 4 bases; junction bases outside the gene matches: 7. Germline CDR1 SGHKS, CDR2 YYEKEE (reference sequence). The CDR3 loop is CASSPRQGAGTEAFF. CDR3 DNA: TGTGCCAGCAGCCCGCGACAGGGGGCCGGCACTGAAGCTTTCTTT.

The chain employs TRBV13 and TRBJ2-7; D is unclear. CDR1 is PRHDT, CDR2 FYEKMQ, per germline (reference sequence). Deletions cut 0 bases from V and 0 bases from J, with 9 bases between. CDR3 size: 15 residues. CDR3 DNA: TGTGCCAGCAGCTTAGGACGGTGGAGCTCCTACGAGCAGTACTTC. This codes for CASSLGRWSSYEQYF.

This sequence joins TRBV18 and TRBJ1-2; D unresolved. Germline values: CDR1 KGHSH, CDR2 LQKENI. The CDR3 runs to 14 residues. V was pared by 0 bases and J by 8 bases, with 13 bases between. In DNA, the CDR3 is TGTGCCAGCTCACCACCCCACAGACAAAACGGCTACACCTTC. Its protein is CASSPPHRQNGYTF. Full variable domain (rest looked up from reference TRBV18 and TRBJ1-2): NAGVMQNPRHLVRRRGQEARLRCSPMKGHSHVYWYRQLPEEGLKFMVYLQKENIIDESGMPKERFSAEFPKEGPSILRIQQVVRGDSAAYFCASSPPHRQNGYTFGSGTRLTVV.

CDR3 sequence: CAWSGPNDSGTVHNEQFF. CDR3 nucleotides: TGTGCCTGGAGTGGCCCCAACGACAGTGGGACTGTTCACAATGAGCAGTTCTTC. The chain employs TRBV30 and TRBJ2-1; a weak D match, TRBD2 (6 bases). Germline CDR1 reads GTSNPN; CDR2 reads SVGIG (reference sequence). Deletions cut 1 base from V and 5 bases from J, with 24 bases between. This CDR3 is 18 amino acids long.

The chain recombines TRBV6-1 with TRBJ1-5; D ambiguous. The CDR3 is made up of 14 amino acids. Germline V lookup: CDR1 MNHNS, CDR2 SASEGT. Trimming removed 2 bases from V and 5 bases from J, with 10 bases in between. CDR3 in amino acids: CASSENSPHQPQHF. The CDR3 DNA sequence: TGTGCCAGCAGTGAAAACAGTCCTCATCAGCCCCAGCATTTT.

The rearrangement joins TRBV5-1 to TRBJ1-2, with TRBD1 as a possible D gene (6 bases). Trimming took off 1 base at V and 8 bases at J, with 24 bases between the two ends. Germline V lookup: CDR1 SGHRS, CDR2 YFSETQ. The CDR3 is made up of 17 amino acids. CDR3 nucleotide sequence: TGCGCCAGCAGCTTGAACAGACAGGCCCCTGGTAGCGACGGCTACACCTTC. Translating gives CASSLNRQAPGSDGYTF.

The chain joins TRBV19 to TRBJ2-7; 7 positions agree with TRBD2. The CDR3 length is 17 residues. Per the germline V gene, CDR1 is LNHDA and CDR2 is SQIVND (reference sequence). V lost 4 bases and J lost 2; bases outside the gene matches: 14. CDR3 residues: CASSTPPSRGSPYEQYF. CDR3 bases: TGTGCCAGTAGTACTCCGCCCTCGCGGGGGTCCCCCTACGAGCAGTACTTC.

The V call is TRBV6-5, the J call TRBJ1-2, with TRBD1 matching 9 bases. From germline, CDR1 is MNHEY and CDR2 SVGAGI. The CDR3 is 13 amino acids. V gave up 7 bases and J gave up 5 bases; unmatched junction bases: 5. The CDR3 region has the DNA TGTGCCAGCAAAAAAGGGACAGGGTATGGCTACACCTTC. Encoded protein: CASKKGTGYGYTF.

The rearrangement joins TRBV4-3 to TRBJ2-3; D might be TRBD2 (6 bases). Deletions cut 1 base from V and 3 bases from J, with 14 bases between. The CDR3 runs to 16 residues. Germline assignment: CDR1 LGHNA and CDR2 YSLEER. CDR3 amino acids: CASSQVSGGGTDTQYF. The CDR3 bases are TGCGCCAGCAGCCAAGTTTCGGGCGGAGGGACAGATACGCAGTATTTT.

The genes are TRBV7-9 and TRBJ1-4; 8 positions agree with TRBD1. V dropped 4 bases and J dropped 2; count of bases not matched to a gene: 0. Germline V gene sequence: CDR1 SEHNR, CDR2 FQNEAQ (reference sequence). CDR3 length: 14 residues. CDR3 residues: CASSYRGTNEKLFF. Here the CDR3 DNA reads TGTGCCAGCAGCTACAGGGGGACTAATGAAAAACTGTTTTTT.